This T cell receptor (beta chain) was identified during a study of OX40 agonist ivuxolimab in advanced cancers. Study-level information: Antecedent anti-PD-1, anti-PD-L1 or anti-CTLA-4 therapy was permissible, with about 39% having received some. Three patients got partial responses; one had hepatocellular carcinoma and two had cutaneous melanoma.

Losses at the gene ends were 5 bases for V and 7 bases for J; bases not matched to a gene: 9. Germline V gene lookup returns CDR1 SNHLY and CDR2 FYNNEI. The CDR3 has 16 amino acids. Generated by immunoSEQ multiplex PCR, the TCRdb table keeps only in-frame clones and is missing some. There are around 70,000 clones in the sample; more than 75% occur only once, and approximately 5% lies in the top ten. This clone was detected only once. V and J are TRBV2 and TRBJ2-1; 12 bases are a match to TRBD1. Sequencing was performed on CD4+ or CD8+ T cells sorted from blood, taken in a trial of the OX40 agonist ivuxolimab. The clonotype comes from an adult with an advanced solid tumor such as melanoma, head and neck, liver or kidney cancer. The CDR3 loop reads CASSFPGQGASNEQFF. The CDR3 DNA is TGTGCCAGCAGTTTTCCGGGACAGGGGGCATCGAATGAGCAGTTCTTC.